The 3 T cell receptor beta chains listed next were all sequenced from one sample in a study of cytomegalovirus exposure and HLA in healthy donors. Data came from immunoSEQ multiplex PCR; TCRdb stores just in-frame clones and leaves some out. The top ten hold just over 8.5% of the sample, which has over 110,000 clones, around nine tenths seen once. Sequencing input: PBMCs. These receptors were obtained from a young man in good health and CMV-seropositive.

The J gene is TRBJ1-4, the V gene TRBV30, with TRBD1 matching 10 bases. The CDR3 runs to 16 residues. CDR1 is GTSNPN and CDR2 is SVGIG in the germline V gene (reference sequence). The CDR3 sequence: CATTGTGAPTNEKLFF. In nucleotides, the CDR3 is TGTGCTACTACCGGGACAGGGGCTCCAACTAATGAAAAACTGTTTTTT.

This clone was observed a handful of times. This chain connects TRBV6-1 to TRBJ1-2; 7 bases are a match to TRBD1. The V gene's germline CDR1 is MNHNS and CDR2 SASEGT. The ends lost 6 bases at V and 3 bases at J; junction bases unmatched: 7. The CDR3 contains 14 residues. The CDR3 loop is CASSLTGQHYGYTF. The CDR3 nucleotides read TGTGCCAGCAGCCTGACGGGACAGCACTATGGCTACACCTTC.

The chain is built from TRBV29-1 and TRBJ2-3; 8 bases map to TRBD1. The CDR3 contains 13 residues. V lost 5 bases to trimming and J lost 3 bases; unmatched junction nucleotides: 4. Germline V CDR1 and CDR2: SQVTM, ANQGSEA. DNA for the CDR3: TGCAGCGTTACAGGGGGTACTACAGATACGCAGTATTTT. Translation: CSVTGGTTDTQYF.